This T cell receptor (beta chain) was documented in a study of blood T cell repertoires in COVID-19. As for the study in general: Samples taken during acute and convalescent COVID-19 were collected in the United States, Italy and Spain. From T cells, B-cell-depleted T cells, or PBMCs came the material, which was cDNA or gDNA.

Per the study methods: How many nucleated cells were present was estimated from reference gene primer amplification. Method: immunoSEQ multiplex PCR; TCRdb's copy keeps in-frame clones and lacks some. For V, J and clone size, that table is used; D and trimming come from the DNA. The sample includes about 250,000 clones, 70% to 90% of them seen just once. The specimen was peripheral blood. The clonotype comes from a woman aged 40 to 50 who had recovered from COVID-19.

CDR3: CASSSGGRNEQFF. Here the CDR3 DNA reads TGCGCCAGCAGCTCAGGGGGGAGGAATGAGCAGTTCTTC. This chain connects TRBV5-1 to TRBJ2-1; D is perhaps TRBD1 (7 bases). Per the germline V gene, CDR1 is SGHRS and CDR2 is YFSETQ. V was shortened by 3 bases and J by 7 bases, with 11 bases between the two germline ends. This CDR3 region has 13 residues.